This T cell receptor (beta chain) was observed in a study of Ad26.COV2.S vaccination and SARS-CoV-2 variants. Data came from immunoSEQ multiplex PCR; TCRdb stores just in-frame clones and leaves some out. The sample has around 450,000 clones; 89% are singletons. This clone was picked up one time. The CDR3 contains 11 residues. The V gene lost 4 bases and the J gene lost 6 bases, with 5 bases spanning the gap. Treatment in this sample: some 19 received Ad26.COV2.S at low or high dose, single or two shots; roughly five received placebo; per-sample allocation not given. Samples came from day 63 after the first vaccine or placebo injection.

This receptor was obtained from a person between 18 and 59 years old who received the Ad26.COV2.S COVID-19 vaccine or a placebo. Source: peripheral blood, taken in a trial of Ad26.COV2.S vaccine versus placebo. The chain joins TRBV12-3 or TRBV12-4 to TRBJ2-3; D is undetermined. The CDR3 loop is CASSSTDTQYF. CDR3 bases: TGTGCCAGCAGTTCGACGGATACGCAGTATTTT.